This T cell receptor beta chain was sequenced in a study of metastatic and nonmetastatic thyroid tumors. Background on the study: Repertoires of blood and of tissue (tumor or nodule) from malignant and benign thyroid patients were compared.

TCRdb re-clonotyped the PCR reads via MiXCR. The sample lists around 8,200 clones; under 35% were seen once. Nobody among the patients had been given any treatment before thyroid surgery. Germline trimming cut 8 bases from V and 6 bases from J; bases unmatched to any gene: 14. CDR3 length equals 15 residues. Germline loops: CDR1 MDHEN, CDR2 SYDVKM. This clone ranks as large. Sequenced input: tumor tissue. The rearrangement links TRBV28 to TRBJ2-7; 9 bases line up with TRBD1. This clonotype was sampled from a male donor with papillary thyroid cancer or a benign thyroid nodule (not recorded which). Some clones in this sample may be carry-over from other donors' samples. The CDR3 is CASGSLGTGLPEQYF. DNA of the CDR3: TGTGCCAGCGGAAGCCTCGGGACAGGGCTACCCGAGCAGTACTTC.